This is a list of T cell receptor beta chains from one sample in a study of beta chain features in type 1 diabetes. The table came from immunoSEQ multiplex PCR; TCRdb's copy has only in-frame clones and leaves some out. The data show roughly 250,000 clones, 68% seen once. Material: naive CD4+ T cells from blood. The receptors shown here come from a man younger than 45 in good health. CDR3s include the opening cysteine and the closing phenylalanine or tryptophan. The D gene is left open where the match is weak. Size is stated for part of the rows, as once, few or many counts, or as a class when the clone is expanded.

j_gene: TRBJ2-1
v_gene: TRBV7-2
d_gene: TRBD2
abundance: -
CDR3aa: CASSRALAGPSSYNEQFF
CDR3nt: TGTGCCAGCAGCCGGGCACTAGCGGGGCCGAGCTCCTACAATGAGCAGTTCTTC

j_gene: TRBJ2-1
v_gene: TRBV29-1
d_gene: -
abundance: -
CDR3aa: CSVDASLNEQFF
CDR3nt: TGCAGCGTAGACGCCAGCCTGAATGAGCAGTTCTTC

j_gene: TRBJ2-1
v_gene: TRBV7-8
d_gene: -
abundance: -
CDR3aa: CASTSGPILYNEQFF
CDR3nt: TGTGCCAGCACCTCGGGCCCGATCCTGTACAATGAGCAGTTCTTC

j_gene: TRBJ1-6
v_gene: TRBV2
d_gene: -
abundance: -
CDR3aa: CASSTGLAGSPLHF
CDR3nt: TGTGCCAGCAGTACCGGGCTAGCAGGGTCACCCCTCCACTTT

j_gene: TRBJ2-2
v_gene: TRBV30
d_gene: TRBD1
abundance: -
CDR3aa: CAWRGTGVTGELFF
CDR3nt: TGTGCCTGGAGGGGGACAGGGGTCACCGGGGAGCTGTTTTTT

j_gene: TRBJ2-7
v_gene: TRBV7-2
d_gene: -
abundance: -
CDR3aa: CASSLELSWEQYF
CDR3nt: TGTGCCAGCAGCTTAGAACTGTCTTGGGAGCAGTACTTC

j_gene: TRBJ2-5
v_gene: TRBV6-1
d_gene: TRBD2
abundance: -
CDR3aa: CASRSGRETQYF
CDR3nt: TGTGCCAGCCGTAGCGGGAGAGAGACCCAGTACTTC

j_gene: TRBJ1-1
v_gene: TRBV10-3
d_gene: -
abundance: -
CDR3aa: CAISSGVNTEAFF
CDR3nt: TGTGCCATCAGTTCAGGGGTGAACACTGAAGCTTTCTTT

j_gene: TRBJ2-7
v_gene: TRBV6-5
d_gene: TRBD2
abundance: -
CDR3aa: CASSPDREGYEQYF
CDR3nt: TGTGCCAGCAGTCCCGATAGGGAGGGCTACGAGCAGTACTTC

j_gene: TRBJ2-3
v_gene: TRBV30
d_gene: TRBD2
abundance: -
CDR3aa: CAWSKGLAEGTDTQYF
CDR3nt: TGTGCCTGGAGTAAGGGACTAGCGGAGGGCACAGATACGCAGTATTTT

j_gene: TRBJ2-5
v_gene: TRBV30
d_gene: -
abundance: few
CDR3aa: CAWSVLKGHQYF
CDR3nt: TGTGCCTGGAGTGTACTTAAAGGGCACCAGTACTTC

j_gene: TRBJ2-7
v_gene: TRBV5-1
d_gene: -
abundance: -
CDR3aa: CASSSRDFSYEQYF
CDR3nt: TGCGCCAGCAGCTCCCGTGACTTCTCCTACGAGCAGTACTTC

j_gene: TRBJ2-3
v_gene: TRBV21-1
d_gene: -
abundance: -
CDR3aa: CASSCRPTDTQYF
CDR3nt: TGTGCCAGCAGCTGCCGTCCGACAGATACGCAGTATTTT

j_gene: TRBJ2-7
v_gene: TRBV23-1
d_gene: -
abundance: -
CDR3aa: CASSQSSPRDWYEQYF
CDR3nt: TGCGCCAGCAGTCAATCTTCTCCGAGGGATTGGTACGAGCAGTACTTC

j_gene: TRBJ2-5
v_gene: TRBV14
d_gene: TRBD2
abundance: once
CDR3aa: CASSQGTSGGQETQYF
CDR3nt: TGTGCCAGCAGCCAAGGGACTAGCGGGGGTCAAGAGACCCAGTACTTC

j_gene: TRBJ2-5
v_gene: TRBV7-2
d_gene: TRBD1
abundance: -
CDR3aa: CASSLVQGARETQYF
CDR3nt: TGTGCCAGCAGCTTAGTACAGGGGGCGCGAGAGACCCAGTACTTC

j_gene: TRBJ1-4
v_gene: TRBV25-1
d_gene: -
abundance: -
CDR3aa: CASSESGPRAWEKLFF
CDR3nt: TGTGCCAGCAGTGAATCTGGACCTAGGGCGTGGGAAAAACTGTTTTTT

j_gene: TRBJ2-7
v_gene: TRBV7-2
d_gene: -
abundance: -
CDR3aa: CASSSGQLYEQYF
CDR3nt: TGTGCCAGCAGCTCCGGACAGCTCTACGAGCAGTACTTC

j_gene: TRBJ2-4
v_gene: TRBV7-9
d_gene: -
abundance: -
CDR3aa: CASREGAKNIQYF
CDR3nt: TGTGCCAGCAGGGAAGGAGCCAAAAACATTCAGTACTTC

j_gene: TRBJ2-3
v_gene: TRBV30
d_gene: TRBD2
abundance: -
CDR3aa: CAWSGPGERGGIDTQYF
CDR3nt: TGTGCCTGGAGTGGCCCCGGGGAGCGGGGGGGCATAGATACGCAGTATTTT

j_gene: TRBJ2-7
v_gene: TRBV29-1
d_gene: TRBD1
abundance: -
CDR3aa: CSVGEPVQGAGEQYF
CDR3nt: TGCAGCGTTGGCGAACCCGTACAGGGGGCTGGCGAGCAGTACTTC

j_gene: TRBJ2-1
v_gene: TRBV30
d_gene: TRBD1
abundance: -
CDR3aa: CAWTGTGGYEQFF
CDR3nt: TGTGCCTGGACCGGGACAGGGGGGTATGAGCAGTTCTTC

j_gene: TRBJ2-1
v_gene: TRBV7-9
d_gene: TRBD1
abundance: -
CDR3aa: CASSNRDREGNEQFF
CDR3nt: TGTGCCAGCAGCAACCGGGACAGGGAGGGCAATGAGCAGTTCTTC

j_gene: TRBJ2-3
v_gene: TRBV6-1
d_gene: -
abundance: -
CDR3aa: CASSGTRTDTQYF
CDR3nt: TGTGCCAGCAGTGGCACCCGCACAGATACGCAGTATTTT

j_gene: TRBJ1-1
v_gene: TRBV30
d_gene: -
abundance: once
CDR3aa: CACRAPNTEAFF
CDR3nt: TGTGCCTGCCGGGCCCCGAACACTGAAGCTTTCTTT

j_gene: TRBJ2-3
v_gene: TRBV7-2
d_gene: TRBD2
abundance: few
CDR3aa: CASSRGLAGGTDTQYF
CDR3nt: TGTGCCAGCAGCCGGGGACTAGCGGGGGGCACAGATACGCAGTATTTT

j_gene: TRBJ2-6
v_gene: TRBV28
d_gene: -
abundance: -
CDR3aa: CASRPGAGTARSGANVLTF
CDR3nt: TGTGCCAGCAGGCCCGGAGCCGGGACGGCCAGGTCTGGGGCCAACGTCCTGACTTTC

j_gene: TRBJ2-1
v_gene: TRBV29-1
d_gene: TRBD2
abundance: -
CDR3aa: CSVDGAGAVNEQFF
CDR3nt: TGCAGCGTTGATGGAGCGGGAGCGGTGAATGAGCAGTTCTTC

j_gene: TRBJ1-2
v_gene: TRBV4-2
d_gene: -
abundance: -
CDR3aa: CASSQDRDNYGYTF
CDR3nt: TGTGCCAGCAGCCAAGACAGGGATAACTATGGCTACACCTTC

j_gene: TRBJ1-2
v_gene: TRBV29-1
d_gene: -
abundance: few
CDR3aa: CSVETGNNYGYTF
CDR3nt: TGCAGCGTCGAAACAGGGAATAACTATGGCTACACCTTC

j_gene: TRBJ2-1
v_gene: TRBV29-1
d_gene: TRBD2
abundance: -
CDR3aa: CSVDPGFLAGGREQFF
CDR3nt: TGCAGCGTGGACCCGGGATTTCTAGCGGGGGGGCGAGAGCAGTTCTTC

j_gene: TRBJ1-4
v_gene: TRBV5-4
d_gene: -
abundance: -
CDR3aa: CASSFRGETGEKLFF
CDR3nt: TGTGCCAGCAGCTTTCGAGGGGAGACGGGCGAAAAACTGTTTTTT

j_gene: TRBJ1-6
v_gene: TRBV2
d_gene: -
abundance: -
CDR3aa: CASGQVPNSPLHF
CDR3nt: TGTGCCAGCGGGCAGGTTCCGAATTCACCCCTCCACTTT

j_gene: TRBJ2-1
v_gene: TRBV14
d_gene: -
abundance: -
CDR3aa: CASSMQVGEQFF
CDR3nt: TGTGCCAGCAGCATGCAAGTTGGGGAGCAGTTCTTC

j_gene: TRBJ2-5
v_gene: TRBV5-1
d_gene: TRBD2
abundance: few
CDR3aa: CASSLTGGPGETQYF
CDR3nt: TGCGCCAGCAGCTTGACGGGAGGGCCTGGGGAGACCCAGTACTTC

j_gene: TRBJ1-5
v_gene: TRBV29-1
d_gene: -
abundance: few
CDR3aa: CSVTPRRGNQPQHF
CDR3nt: TGCAGCGTTACACCCCGAAGGGGCAATCAGCCCCAGCATTTT

j_gene: TRBJ2-7
v_gene: TRBV30
d_gene: TRBD1
abundance: -
CDR3aa: CAWESGDRGHEQYF
CDR3nt: TGTGCCTGGGAATCCGGGGACAGGGGGCACGAGCAGTACTTC

j_gene: TRBJ2-1
v_gene: TRBV9
d_gene: -
abundance: -
CDR3aa: CASSVTIYNEQFF
CDR3nt: TGTGCCAGCAGCGTAACAATCTACAATGAGCAGTTCTTC

j_gene: TRBJ2-1
v_gene: TRBV9
d_gene: TRBD2
abundance: once
CDR3aa: CASSPLSGTVHEQFF
CDR3nt: TGTGCCAGCAGCCCCCTCAGCGGGACGGTCCATGAGCAGTTCTTC

j_gene: TRBJ2-5
v_gene: TRBV13
d_gene: -
abundance: once
CDR3aa: CASSYLAGLVQETQYF
CDR3nt: TGTGCCAGCAGCTACTTAGCTGGATTGGTTCAGGAGACCCAGTACTTC

j_gene: TRBJ1-2
v_gene: TRBV5-4
d_gene: -
abundance: -
CDR3aa: CASSSNVNYGYTF
CDR3nt: TGTGCCAGCAGCTCCAATGTCAACTATGGCTACACCTTC

j_gene: TRBJ2-5
v_gene: TRBV29-1
d_gene: TRBD1
abundance: -
CDR3aa: CSVADGQAPSKTQYF
CDR3nt: TGCAGCGTTGCCGACGGACAGGCCCCTTCGAAGACCCAGTACTTC

j_gene: TRBJ1-2
v_gene: TRBV9
d_gene: -
abundance: -
CDR3aa: CASSVSGSYGYTF
CDR3nt: TGTGCCAGCAGCGTATCAGGTAGCTATGGCTACACCTTC

j_gene: TRBJ2-2
v_gene: TRBV19
d_gene: TRBD1
abundance: -
CDR3aa: CASSDRGPGELFF
CDR3nt: TGTGCCAGTAGCGACAGGGGACCCGGGGAGCTGTTTTTT

j_gene: TRBJ2-6
v_gene: TRBV30
d_gene: -
abundance: -
CDR3aa: CAWRAGNGANVLTF
CDR3nt: TGTGCCTGGAGGGCGGGTAATGGGGCCAACGTCCTGACTTTC

j_gene: TRBJ2-1
v_gene: TRBV20-1
d_gene: -
abundance: -
CDR3aa: CSARDQDKQFF
CDR3nt: TGCAGTGCTAGAGACCAGGATAAGCAGTTCTTC

j_gene: TRBJ1-2
v_gene: TRBV30
d_gene: -
abundance: -
CDR3aa: CAWSRRGGYTF
CDR3nt: TGTGCCTGGAGTAGAAGGGGAGGCTACACCTTC

j_gene: TRBJ2-3
v_gene: TRBV9
d_gene: -
abundance: -
CDR3aa: CASSPRDFPVTDTQYF
CDR3nt: TGTGCCAGCAGCCCCCGGGACTTCCCCGTCACAGATACGCAGTATTTT